This TCR beta chain was identified in a study of shared T cell receptors in the human thymus. Trimming at V came to 1 base and at J to 4 bases, leaving 4 bases not matched to a gene. Germline loops: CDR1 SGDLS, CDR2 YYNGEE. The CDR3 consists of 16 residues. Sequenced by immunoSEQ multiplex PCR; TCRdb stores in-frame clones only, minus some. Of hundreds of thousands of clones in the sample, around 87% are singletons; the top ten hold roughly 0.0087%. The sample also formed part of further work on human thymus T cells. That report adds: Donors consisted of healthy Finnish infants (having corrective surgery for congenital heart defects). In corrective heart surgery, resections were taken, and these provided the thymus tissue. Usage of V and J genes appeared biased in thymic and blood repertoires. Related research has reported that thymic repertoires overlap highly among unrelated individuals.

This clonotype originated in a boy less than two years old with a congenital heart defect. The sample consisted of thymocytes. V gene TRBV9 combines with J gene TRBJ2-2; 10 bases map to TRBD2. The chain's CDR3 is CASSVSGRAGTGELFF. DNA for the CDR3: TGTGCCAGCAGCGTAAGCGGGAGGGCAGGCACCGGGGAGCTGTTTTTT.